This TCR beta chain is from a study of T cell responses to AZD1222 COVID-19 vaccine. Study details: Second-dose intervals near 4 or 12 weeks were combined.

In regard to this clone: Its antigen is as yet unknown.

Sequencing was performed with immunoSEQ multiplex PCR; in TCRdb, only in-frame clones are kept and a portion is missing. The table records 90,000 to 120,000 clones, roughly nine tenths of them present only once. The junction had 10 bases not matched to a gene; V was cut back by 1 base and J by 11 bases. Germline CDR1 MGHRA, CDR2 YSYEKL. This CDR3 is 16 amino acids long. Whole-study findings and limits: Of spike-specific TCRs, nearly half reportedly target regions left unmutated in variants. Donors skewed white British and female; clonal diversity was possibly underestimated. Only six AZD1222 recipients tested seropositive at baseline.

This chain joins TRBV4-1 and TRBJ1-6; 8 bases align to TRBD1. This specimen consisted of peripheral blood, obtained on day 0 of AZD1222 vaccination. The source is an adult in good health. Written as DNA, the CDR3 is TGCGCCAGCAGCCAAGTTAAGGGACAGGACAGGACACCCCTCCACTTT. It is translated as CASSQVKGQDRTPLHF.